This T cell receptor (beta chain) was captured in a study of cytomegalovirus exposure and HLA in healthy donors (dated by TCRdb to 2015 to 2018). Broadly, across the study: An earlier analysis of 550 to 700 of the donors reported roughly 300 Gb of sequence data and about 100 million unique TCR beta sequences from about 200 million T cells. All discovery cohort repertoires had been generated using a single sequencing platform. On average, roughly 200,000 unique TCR beta nucleotide sequences were sequenced per donor among more than 350 genotyped donors of the cohort, with 15% to 20% of those sequences being non-productive. The genetic ancestry cluster associated with self-reported Caucasian donors included about 84% of the approximately 430 genotyped donors. A later analysis re-analyzed previously published TCR beta repertoires from roughly 630 donors and added high-resolution HLA genotyping to study TCR occurrence patterns. Besides the first cohort of under 700 subjects, a separate validation cohort made up of around 120 different subjects was used. To predict cytomegalovirus infection status, the study brought together high-throughput TCR immunosequencing, statistical association of individual TCRs with disease status, and machine learning. Using immunosequencing, the study profiled T cell repertoires from 666 subjects and related those repertoires to cytomegalovirus serostatus. In the later analysis, no new phenotypic data were used to find candidate immune exposures; instead, reliance was placed on TCR beta sequences and their occurrence across donors. An early release covering roughly 600 HLA-typed donors comprised approximately 300 gigabases of sequencing data and tens of millions of unique TCR sequences. HLA typing covered class I and class II loci at four-digit resolution. A later genetic analysis used genome-wide SNP genotypes for about 65% of the roughly 670 donors, treating that subset as a discovery cohort. Donor age, sex, ethnicity and CMV serostatus were compiled alongside the repertoire data. The study aimed to test whether signatures of past pathogen exposure could be identified by cataloging public T cell receptors. In an earlier analysis of 500 to 650 of the donors, high-throughput TCR beta sequencing was used to judge whether each TCR beta V gene segment behaved as functional or pseudogenic. Typing coverage differed by locus: A, B, C, DRB1 and DQB1 were typed in about 620-630 donors, DQA1 in approximately 520, DPA1 in some 570, and DPB1 in roughly 470. Four to six DR-DQ haplotypes were handled as single units for association and clustering, since linkage in the cohort was strong.

The cohort consisted of 600 to 700 healthy bone marrow donors. All cohort members were sampled while nominally healthy, although unrecorded immune exposures were likely present. The donor was CMV seronegative and was included in the group of about 400 seronegative cohort members. A peripheral blood sample was provided by each donor, and peripheral blood mononuclear cells were used for TCR beta sequencing. Genomic DNA was extracted from the blood cell samples with the Qiagen DNeasy Blood Extraction Kit. About this clone itself: Which antigen it targets is not known. The junction departs from germline at one end; a sequencing error may be responsible.

What the work shows at the level of the full study, not this receptor alone: Over 15 rarely observed V segments, including chromosome 9 orphons, were excluded from the earlier analysis of some 590 of the donors because counts were too low. Sequencing depth was assumed to be roughly uniform across donors in the presence/absence analyses, though that assumption may not hold. In vitro tests confirmed that a few of the cytomegalovirus-associated TCR beta chains recognize cytomegalovirus antigens. When HLA alleles, especially DR and DQ, strongly co-occurred, attributing TCR associations to individual alleles was difficult. It was suggested by the authors that the approach could potentially be generalized to other disease states and immunological phenotypes. The classifier was reported to diagnose cytomegalovirus status with high specificity and sensitivity in both the original cohort and the validation cohort. A further reported finding was that TCR beta sequences accurately predicted the HLA-A and HLA-B alleles for most subjects in the first cohort. In a later analysis, HLA-associated TCR beta chains were found to be more clonally expanded and to have lower generation probabilities than equally common non-associated chains. Several of the top co-occurrence clusters appeared to be linked to parvovirus B19, influenza, CMV and Epstein-Barr virus, according to a later analysis. Linkage disequilibrium might explain the correlated functional status among segregating V segments, but an unknown experimental factor could not be ruled out. A later genetic analysis associated a missense DCLRE1C variant with V-gene and J-gene trimming of TCR beta chains, and an independent cohort replicated the association. According to a later analysis, TCR association rates differed among HLA loci, with DRB1 alleles showing the most associated TCRs and HLA-C alleles showing the fewest. HLA typing was unavailable for some donors at each locus, so association tests used only the typed subset. The sequencing pipeline was judged likely to have produced a cluster of highly shared sequence variants as a technical artifact. In an earlier analysis of several hundred of the donors, most TCR beta V segments were observed in productive rearrangements about 90% or about 30% of the time, broadly matching IMGT annotations. In the study, some 160 TCR beta chains were listed as associated with cytomegalovirus. This cohort had only TCR beta chains sequenced, and the lack of alpha or paired-chain data limited which features could be detected. Across donors, most TCR sequences were observed very rarely, whereas some public TCRs were present in many individuals. The 87-base-pair reads could not distinguish some IMGT-functional V segments, including TRBV6-2 and TRBV6-3, so those segments were excluded. Immune exposure information for the cohort was limited to CMV serostatus. In a later analysis, about 16,000 TCR beta sequences were associated with specific HLA alleles at a false discovery rate of 0.05. In a later analysis, most CMV-associated TCR beta chains were found to appear HLA-restricted, with HLA associations seemingly driven largely by CMV exposure. A later genetic analysis reported fewer N-insertions in productive TCRs among donors in an Asian-associated ancestry cluster than the roughly 620-donor mean.

Inclusive of the bounding cysteine and phenylalanine, the CDR3 is 15 residues long. This entry keeps only the CDR3 DNA: 45 bases, framed from base 1. CDR1 and CDR2 were assigned from the germline V gene (reference sequence) as SSHAT and FNYEAQ. The library was prepared using the immunoSEQ multiplex PCR assay. The multiplex PCR relied on a mix of 60 forward primers for TCR Vbeta segments and 13 reverse primers for TCR Jbeta segments. A multiplex PCR assay on genomic DNA amplified the CDR3 region of rearranged TCR beta genes. The Illumina HiSeq System was used to sequence the amplified TCR beta libraries as 87-base-pair reads. On the authors' methods: A later analysis counted about 80 million unique TCR beta chains across the 550 to 800 repertoires, and roughly 10 million of these chains were shared by at least two donors. Raw reads were error-corrected and collapsed into unique sequences with a nearest-neighbor algorithm that merged closely related sequences to remove PCR and sequencing errors. V, D and J gene segments were assigned by aligning CDR3 sequences to IMGT reference sequences. Each retained sequence needed at least a six-nucleotide match to both a V gene segment and a J gene segment. A rearrangement counted as productive if the CDR3 had no stop codons and remained in frame with V and J, and every other rearrangement counted as non-productive. Following IMGT convention, CDR3 was defined as the stretch from the second conserved V-encoded cysteine to the conserved J-encoded phenylalanine. The earlier analysis of about 530 of the donors excluded any sequence lacking an unambiguous match to a single V gene segment. In an earlier analysis of approximately 590 of the donors, V segments were called functional above 56.7% productive rearrangements and were called segregating when the between-donor standard deviation exceeded 5%. A statistical classification framework was built to diagnose cytomegalovirus status from the catalog of TCR beta chain sequences. In a later analysis, TCR nucleotide sequences were compared against IMGT/GENE-DB human TR gene sequences so that V and J genes could be assigned. The TCRdist pipeline was used in a later analysis to assign CDR3 sequences and most-parsimonious VDJ recombination scenarios. In a later analysis, each TCR beta chain was defined by its CDR3 amino acid sequence together with its V-gene family, and reads without a unique V-gene family were excluded. A later analysis removed over 500 highly shared, low-generation-probability nucleotide sequences to deal with suspected cross-contamination and a sequencing artifact. For each public chain, a later analysis derived a clonal expansion index from normalized ranks of inferred template counts within each repertoire. A later analysis computed generation probabilities with a VDJ recombination model fitted to out-of-frame rearrangements, and checked the results against IGoR. Hypergeometric tests were used in a later analysis to score TCR-TCR, TCR-HLA and TCR-CMV co-occurrence, with a repertoire-size bias correction applied to the TCR pairs. In a later analysis, false discovery rates were estimated by permuting HLA or CMV assignments 20 times. In a later analysis, co-occurring TCRs were grouped using DBSCAN, with TCRdist sequence similarity added in when clustering inside HLA-allele-positive subsets. Repertoires with fewer than 30,000 or more than 120,000 public chains, plus five repertoires with anomalous nucleotide sharing, were excluded from co-occurrence clustering. TCRdb carries this immuneACCESS record with in-frame sequences only. Its versions omit some clonotypes, under half of them owing to an unresolved V gene in the studies checked, with the rest unexplained. V, J and clone size were drawn from that table, and D and trimming were deduced from the DNA. This sample is represented by tens of thousands of clones; roughly four fifths of them were singletons. Under 6.5% of the sample comes from the top ten.

Sequencing was carried out using PBMCs. The origin of this receptor is a man between 50 and 59 years old in good health and CMV-seronegative. Recombination joined TRBV7-7 with TRBJ2-5; the D segment could be TRBD1, given 5 matching bases. The DNA is as follows: TGTGCTAGCAGCTCCGCTGGAACAGGCGAAGAGACCCAGTACTTC. This gives the protein CASSSAGTGEETQYF.